This is a list of T cell receptor beta chains from one sample in a study of PD-1 blockade in classical Hodgkin lymphoma. The data were produced by immunoSEQ multiplex PCR, yet TCRdb's version contains in-frame clones alone and is incomplete. The sample has tens of thousands of clones, roughly 88% seen once. Sequencing used peripheral blood mononuclear cells (PBMCs). The receptors derive from a human donor with classical Hodgkin lymphoma. Both conserved end residues are part of each CDR3. The order of the fields is D gene, V gene, J gene, clone size, CDR3 protein, CDR3 DNA. A D gene is named only where the DNA matches it firmly. Some rows have no size entry. The others give once, few or many, or a class for an expanded clone.

d_call: TRBD2
v_call: TRBV7-6
j_call: TRBJ2-1
clone_size: .
cdr3_aa: CASSPAVWTSRSNEQFF
cdr3_nt: TGTGCCAGCAGCCCGGCCGTGTGGACTAGCCGCAGCAATGAGCAGTTCTTC

d_call: .
v_call: TRBV19
j_call: TRBJ1-5
clone_size: .
cdr3_aa: CASSIGDASGQPQHF
cdr3_nt: TGTGCCAGTAGTATAGGGGACGCATCGGGTCAGCCCCAGCATTTT

d_call: .
v_call: TRBV7-9
j_call: TRBJ2-1
clone_size: .
cdr3_aa: CASSLVGRGEQFF
cdr3_nt: TGTGCCAGCAGCTTAGTGGGCAGGGGTGAGCAGTTCTTC

d_call: .
v_call: TRBV20-1
j_call: TRBJ2-1
clone_size: .
cdr3_aa: CSVADEQFF
cdr3_nt: TGCAGCGTAGCGGATGAGCAGTTCTTC

d_call: TRBD1
v_call: TRBV15
j_call: TRBJ2-7
clone_size: once
cdr3_aa: CATQNDRGDEQYF
cdr3_nt: TGTGCCACCCAGAATGACAGGGGGGACGAGCAGTACTTC

d_call: TRBD2
v_call: TRBV7-2
j_call: TRBJ2-7
clone_size: .
cdr3_aa: CASSMGGGPYEQYF
cdr3_nt: TGTGCCAGCAGCATGGGGGGGGGACCCTACGAGCAGTACTTC

d_call: TRBD2
v_call: TRBV5-4
j_call: TRBJ2-3
clone_size: .
cdr3_aa: CASSLATSGRARGVDTQYF
cdr3_nt: TGTGCCAGCAGCTTGGCTACTAGCGGGAGGGCCAGGGGAGTGGATACGCAGTATTTT

d_call: .
v_call: TRBV2
j_call: TRBJ2-5
clone_size: .
cdr3_aa: CASSEKKETQYF
cdr3_nt: TGTGCCAGCAGTGAAAAAAAAGAGACCCAGTACTTC

d_call: TRBD1
v_call: TRBV29-1
j_call: TRBJ2-4
clone_size: few
cdr3_aa: CSVEGQAKNIQYF
cdr3_nt: TGCAGCGTTGAGGGACAGGCCAAAAACATTCAGTACTTC

d_call: .
v_call: TRBV4-2
j_call: TRBJ2-1
clone_size: .
cdr3_aa: CASSPGEHQPYNEQFF
cdr3_nt: TGTGCCAGCAGCCCGGGGGAGCATCAGCCCTACAATGAGCAGTTCTTC

d_call: .
v_call: TRBV6-4
j_call: TRBJ2-6
clone_size: .
cdr3_aa: CASSAQAGANVLTF
cdr3_nt: TGTGCCAGCAGTGCGCAGGCTGGGGCCAACGTCCTGACTTTC

d_call: .
v_call: TRBV19
j_call: TRBJ1-4
clone_size: .
cdr3_aa: CASSRGISTEGEKLFF
cdr3_nt: TGTGCCAGTAGTCGAGGTATCTCAACAGAAGGTGAAAAACTGTTTTTT

d_call: .
v_call: TRBV7-8
j_call: TRBJ2-1
clone_size: .
cdr3_aa: CASSPLGRNEQFF
cdr3_nt: TGTGCCAGCAGCCCCCTAGGGAGGAATGAGCAGTTCTTC

d_call: .
v_call: TRBV6-1
j_call: TRBJ2-1
clone_size: .
cdr3_aa: CASITGSMANEQFF
cdr3_nt: TGTGCCAGCATTACAGGTAGCATGGCAAATGAGCAGTTCTTC

d_call: .
v_call: TRBV9
j_call: TRBJ1-1
clone_size: once
cdr3_aa: CASSVAGAGGTEAFF
cdr3_nt: TGTGCCAGCAGCGTAGCAGGGGCTGGAGGTACTGAAGCTTTCTTT

d_call: .
v_call: TRBV9
j_call: TRBJ1-4
clone_size: .
cdr3_aa: CASSTNTGVNEKLFF
cdr3_nt: TGTGCCAGCAGCACAAACACGGGAGTTAATGAAAAACTGTTTTTT

d_call: .
v_call: TRBV27
j_call: TRBJ2-7
clone_size: .
cdr3_aa: CASSVLQGREQYF
cdr3_nt: TGTGCCAGCAGTGTCTTGCAGGGTCGGGAGCAGTACTTC

d_call: TRBD2
v_call: TRBV2
j_call: TRBJ2-3
clone_size: few
cdr3_aa: CASKQGLATDTQYF
cdr3_nt: TGTGCCAGCAAGCAGGGACTAGCAACAGATACGCAGTATTTT

d_call: TRBD1
v_call: TRBV2
j_call: TRBJ1-4
clone_size: .
cdr3_aa: CASSGQGSANEKLFF
cdr3_nt: TGTGCCAGCAGTGGACAGGGCAGTGCTAATGAAAAACTGTTTTTT

d_call: .
v_call: TRBV9
j_call: TRBJ2-1
clone_size: .
cdr3_aa: CASSVGGASYNEQFF
cdr3_nt: TGTGCCAGCAGCGTAGGTGGGGCTTCCTACAATGAGCAGTTCTTC

d_call: TRBD1
v_call: TRBV2
j_call: TRBJ2-6
clone_size: .
cdr3_aa: CASNTGASGANVLTF
cdr3_nt: TGTGCCAGCAATACAGGGGCCTCTGGGGCCAACGTCCTGACTTTC

d_call: TRBD1
v_call: TRBV25-1
j_call: TRBJ2-1
clone_size: .
cdr3_aa: CASSEWDREGNEQFF
cdr3_nt: TGTGCCAGCAGTGAATGGGACAGGGAGGGCAATGAGCAGTTCTTC

d_call: TRBD2
v_call: TRBV5-1
j_call: TRBJ2-1
clone_size: .
cdr3_aa: CASSLNPAGLADYNEQFF
cdr3_nt: TGCGCCAGCAGCTTGAACCCCGCCGGCCTAGCGGACTACAATGAGCAGTTCTTC

d_call: TRBD1
v_call: TRBV7-3
j_call: TRBJ2-7
clone_size: .
cdr3_aa: CASSLEGQVLYEQYF
cdr3_nt: TGTGCCAGCAGCTTAGAAGGACAGGTATTATACGAGCAGTACTTC

d_call: .
v_call: TRBV6-1
j_call: TRBJ2-4
clone_size: .
cdr3_aa: CASSDLGGPRPLNIQYF
cdr3_nt: TGTGCCAGCAGTGATCTAGGGGGGCCGCGCCCCTTAAACATTCAGTACTTC

d_call: .
v_call: TRBV5-8
j_call: TRBJ2-6
clone_size: .
cdr3_aa: CASSLDRSGANVLTF
cdr3_nt: TGTGCCAGCAGCTTGGATCGCTCCGGGGCCAACGTCCTGACTTTC

d_call: TRBD2
v_call: TRBV2
j_call: TRBJ2-3
clone_size: .
cdr3_aa: CASRSGVRDTQYF
cdr3_nt: TGTGCCAGCAGAAGCGGGGTCCGAGATACGCAGTATTTT